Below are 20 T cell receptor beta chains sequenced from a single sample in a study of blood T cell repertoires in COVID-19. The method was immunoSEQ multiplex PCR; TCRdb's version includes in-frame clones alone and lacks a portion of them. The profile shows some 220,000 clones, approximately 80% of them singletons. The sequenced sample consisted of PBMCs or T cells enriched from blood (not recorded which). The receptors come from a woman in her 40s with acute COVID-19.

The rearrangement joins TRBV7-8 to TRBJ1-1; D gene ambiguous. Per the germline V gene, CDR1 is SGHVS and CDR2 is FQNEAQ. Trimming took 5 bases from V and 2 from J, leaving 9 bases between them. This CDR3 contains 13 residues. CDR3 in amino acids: CASSHTPNTEAFF. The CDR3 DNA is TGTGCCAGCAGCCACACACCTAACACTGAAGCTTTCTTT.

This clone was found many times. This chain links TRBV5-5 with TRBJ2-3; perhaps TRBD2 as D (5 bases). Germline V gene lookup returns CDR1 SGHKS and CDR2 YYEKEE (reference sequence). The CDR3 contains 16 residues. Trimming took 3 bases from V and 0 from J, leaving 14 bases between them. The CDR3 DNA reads TGTGCCAGCAGCTCCCGAGGGCCGGGTAGCACAGATACGCAGTATTTT. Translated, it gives CASSSRGPGSTDTQYF.

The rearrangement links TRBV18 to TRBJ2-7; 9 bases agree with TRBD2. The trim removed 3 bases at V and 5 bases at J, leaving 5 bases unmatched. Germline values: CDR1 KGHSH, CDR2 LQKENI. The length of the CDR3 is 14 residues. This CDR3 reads CASSPLAGVNEQYF. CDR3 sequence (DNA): TGTGCCAGCTCACCGTTAGCGGGAGTCAACGAGCAGTACTTC.

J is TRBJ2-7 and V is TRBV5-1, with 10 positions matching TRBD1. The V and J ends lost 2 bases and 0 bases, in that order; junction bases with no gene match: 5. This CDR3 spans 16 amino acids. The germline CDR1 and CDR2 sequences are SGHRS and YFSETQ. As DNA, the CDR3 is TGCGCCAGCAGCTTAGATGGACAGGGGGTCTCCTACGAGCAGTACTTC. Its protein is CASSLDGQGVSYEQYF.

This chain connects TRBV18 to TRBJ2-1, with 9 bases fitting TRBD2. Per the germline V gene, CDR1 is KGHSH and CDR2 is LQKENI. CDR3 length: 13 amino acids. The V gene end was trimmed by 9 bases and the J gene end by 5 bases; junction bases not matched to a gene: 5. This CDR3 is CARGTSRDNEQFF. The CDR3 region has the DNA TGTGCCAGAGGGACTAGCAGGGACAATGAGCAGTTCTTC.

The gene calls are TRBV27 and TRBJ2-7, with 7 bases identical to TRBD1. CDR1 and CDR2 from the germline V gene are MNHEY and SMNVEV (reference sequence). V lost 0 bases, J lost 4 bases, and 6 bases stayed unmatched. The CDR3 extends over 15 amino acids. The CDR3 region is CASSLSVDRRYEQYF. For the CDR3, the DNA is TGTGCCAGCAGTTTATCGGTGGACAGGAGATACGAGCAGTACTTC.

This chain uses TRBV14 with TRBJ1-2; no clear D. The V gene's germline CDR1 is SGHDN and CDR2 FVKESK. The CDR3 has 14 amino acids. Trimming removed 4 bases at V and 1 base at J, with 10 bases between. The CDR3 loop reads CASSRVGVNYGYTF. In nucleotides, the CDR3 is TGTGCCAGCAGCCGAGTCGGGGTTAACTATGGCTACACCTTC.

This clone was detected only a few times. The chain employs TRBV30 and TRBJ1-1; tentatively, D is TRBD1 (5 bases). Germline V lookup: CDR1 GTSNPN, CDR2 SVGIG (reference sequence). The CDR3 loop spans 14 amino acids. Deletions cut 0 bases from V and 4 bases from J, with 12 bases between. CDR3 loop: CAWSVRRVGTEAFF. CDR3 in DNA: TGTGCCTGGAGTGTACGCAGGGTAGGCACTGAAGCTTTCTTT.

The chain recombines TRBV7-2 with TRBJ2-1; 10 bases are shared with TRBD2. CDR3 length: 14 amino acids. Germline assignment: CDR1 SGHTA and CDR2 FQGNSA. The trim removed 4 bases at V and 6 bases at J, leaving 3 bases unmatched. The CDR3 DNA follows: TGTGCCAGCAGCTATAGCGGGGGGCCCAATGAGCAGTTCTTC. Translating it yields CASSYSGGPNEQFF.

DNA of the CDR3: TGTGCCAGCAGCTTTCAGGGGCTTGGCGTACAAGAGACCCAGTACTTC. Amino acid sequence: CASSFQGLGVQETQYF. The chain has TRBV7-8 and TRBJ2-5, with a weak D call TRBD1 (6 bases). This CDR3 region has 16 residues. Germline V gives CDR1 SGHVS, CDR2 FQNEAQ. V was trimmed by 3 bases and J by 2 bases, leaving 16 bases between them.

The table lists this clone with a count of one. This CDR3 is CASSLSLNTEAFF. The CDR3, as DNA: TGTGCCAGCAGCTTATCTTTGAACACTGAAGCTTTCTTT. The chain couples TRBV7-9 to TRBJ1-1; D gene ambiguous. With 2 bases removed from V and 0 bases from J, the gap between germline ends came to 4 bases. This CDR3 has 13 amino acids. Looked up from germline, CDR1 is SEHNR and CDR2 is FQNEAQ (reference sequence).

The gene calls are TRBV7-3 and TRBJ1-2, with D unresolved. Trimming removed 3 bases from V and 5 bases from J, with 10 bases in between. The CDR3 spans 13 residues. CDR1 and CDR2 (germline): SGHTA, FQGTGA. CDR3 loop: CASSLAEGYGYTF. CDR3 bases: TGTGCCAGCAGCTTGGCCGAGGGTTATGGCTACACCTTC.

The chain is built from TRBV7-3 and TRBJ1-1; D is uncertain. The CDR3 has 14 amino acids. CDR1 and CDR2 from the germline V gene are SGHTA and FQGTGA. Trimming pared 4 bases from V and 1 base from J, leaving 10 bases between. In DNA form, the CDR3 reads TGTGCCAGCAGCTCATCGGGGAGGAACACTGAAGCTTTCTTT. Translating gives CASSSSGRNTEAFF.

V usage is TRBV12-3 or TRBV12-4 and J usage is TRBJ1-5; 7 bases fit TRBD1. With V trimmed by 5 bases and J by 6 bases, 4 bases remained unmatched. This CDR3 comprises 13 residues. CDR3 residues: CASSEDRVQPQHF. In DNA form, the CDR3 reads TGTGCCAGCAGTGAAGACAGGGTTCAGCCCCAGCATTTT.

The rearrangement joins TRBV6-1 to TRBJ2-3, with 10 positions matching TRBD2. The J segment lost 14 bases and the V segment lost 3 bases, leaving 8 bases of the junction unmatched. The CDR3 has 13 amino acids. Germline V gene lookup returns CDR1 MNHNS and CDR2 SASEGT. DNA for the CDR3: TGTGCCAGCAGTGATGGGGGACTAGCGAGAAGGTATTTT. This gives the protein CASSDGGLARRYF.

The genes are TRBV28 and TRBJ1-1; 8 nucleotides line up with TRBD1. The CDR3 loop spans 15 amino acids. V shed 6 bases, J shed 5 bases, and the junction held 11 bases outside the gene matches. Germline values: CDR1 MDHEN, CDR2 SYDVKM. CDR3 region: CASSSQGAGRTEAFF. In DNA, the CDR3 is TGTGCCAGCAGCTCGCAGGGGGCGGGTAGAACTGAAGCTTTCTTT.

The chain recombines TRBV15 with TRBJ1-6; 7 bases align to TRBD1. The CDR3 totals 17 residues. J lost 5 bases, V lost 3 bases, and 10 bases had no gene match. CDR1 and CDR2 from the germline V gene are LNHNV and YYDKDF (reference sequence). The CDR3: CATSSERAQGDNSPLHF. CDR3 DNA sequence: TGTGCCACCAGCAGTGAACGAGCCCAGGGGGATAATTCACCCCTCCACTTT.

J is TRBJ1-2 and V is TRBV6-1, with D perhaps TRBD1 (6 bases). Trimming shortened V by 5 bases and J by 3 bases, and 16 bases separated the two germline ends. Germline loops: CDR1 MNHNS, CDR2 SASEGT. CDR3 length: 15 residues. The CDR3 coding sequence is TGTGCCAGCAGTTCGTCGGGGGGCGAATACTATGGCTACACCTTC. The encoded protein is CASSSSGGEYYGYTF.

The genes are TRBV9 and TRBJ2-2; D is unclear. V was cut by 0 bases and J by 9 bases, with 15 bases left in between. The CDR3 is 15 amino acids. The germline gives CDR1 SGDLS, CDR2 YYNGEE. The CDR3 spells CASSVDPVSERELFF. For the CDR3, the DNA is TGTGCCAGCAGCGTAGATCCAGTCTCGGAGAGGGAGCTGTTTTTT.

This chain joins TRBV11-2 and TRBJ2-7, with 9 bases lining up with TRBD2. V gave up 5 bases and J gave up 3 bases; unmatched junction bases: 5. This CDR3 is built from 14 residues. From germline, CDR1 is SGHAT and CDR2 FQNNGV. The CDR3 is CASSVLRGGYEQYF. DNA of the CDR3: TGTGCCAGCAGCGTGTTGCGGGGGGGCTACGAGCAGTACTTC.